Following are 24 T cell receptor beta chains from one sample sequenced in a study of blood T cells in healthy people across ages. Sample-barcoded 5' priming and a J-beta primer mix drove a second PCR of roughly 7 to 11 cycles. One entry per CDR3 protein, called by TCRdb with MiXCR from the 5' RACE reads. The sample contains approximately 1.5 million distinct CDR3 sequences, about 35% of which appear only once. What was sequenced was blood. These receptors originate from a woman in her twenties or thirties in good health.

With regard to this clonotype: Sequence at one end of the junction differs from germline and may be a read error. The chain is built from TRBV7-6 and TRBJ2-7; no clear D gene. CDR3 length: 13 residues. Germline loops: CDR1 SGHVS, CDR2 FNYEAQ. For the CDR3, the DNA is TGTGCCGGCAGCTTAAGCCCGATGAGGGAGCAGTACTTC. This codes for CAGSLSPMREQYF.

The gene calls are TRBV4-1 and TRBJ2-7; D remains unclear. V lost 11 bases and J lost 2, with 13 bases in between. There are 12 residues in the CDR3. CDR1 and CDR2 (germline): MGHRA, YSYEKL. The CDR3 reads CASHKKAYEQYV. The CDR3 nucleotides read TGCGCCTCCCACAAGAAAGCCTACGAGCAGTACGTC.

This sequence joins TRBV20-1 and TRBJ2-1, with TRBD1 identical over 8 bases. Germline CDR1 reads DFQATT; CDR2 reads SNEGSKA (reference sequence). Germline trimming cut 1 base from V and 9 bases from J; bases unmatched to any gene: 14. The CDR3 is 16 residues long. The CDR3 coding sequence is TGCAGTGCTAGAGGGGTCAGGGGGCGAAATTGGGGTGAGCAGTTCTTC. Translated, it gives CSARGVRGRNWGEQFF.

The V and J genes are TRBV4-2 and TRBJ1-6, with D possibly being TRBD1 (5 bases). Germline V gene lookup returns CDR1 LGHNA and CDR2 YNFKEQ. Trimming pared 3 bases from V and 5 bases from J, leaving 14 bases between. This CDR3 contains 16 residues. In DNA, the CDR3 is TGTGCCAGCAGCCATGATTGGGGGAGGGATAATTCACCCCTCCACTTT. This gives the protein CASSHDWGRDNSPLHF.

There are a few counts of this clonotype. The chain links TRBV27 to TRBJ2-1; TRBD2 matches at 8 bases. V gave up 6 bases and J gave up 6 bases; unmatched junction bases: 10. The germline V gene encodes CDR1 MNHEY and CDR2 SMNVEV (reference sequence). CDR3 length: 15 amino acids. The CDR3 here is CASSYGTRAFNEQFF. CDR3 nucleotide sequence: TGTGCCAGCAGCTACGGGACTAGAGCTTTCAATGAGCAGTTCTTC.

The rearrangement uses TRBV10-3 and TRBJ2-7; 9 bases match TRBD2. Germline CDR1 ENHRY, CDR2 SYGVKD. The J segment lost 3 bases and the V segment lost 2 bases, leaving 5 bases of the junction unmatched. The CDR3 totals 15 residues. CDR3 nucleotides: TGTGCCATCAGTGAGCAGCGGGGGGATCTCTACGAGCAGTACTTC. Translating gives CAISEQRGDLYEQYF.

The chain uses TRBV9 and TRBJ2-7, with 8 positions matching TRBD2. Germline values: CDR1 SGDLS, CDR2 YYNGEE. Losses at the gene ends were 0 bases for V and 6 bases for J; bases not matched to a gene: 11. This CDR3 has 16 residues. The CDR3 is CASSVASSGSIREQYF. The CDR3 coding sequence is TGTGCCAGCAGCGTAGCCTCGAGCGGGAGTATACGCGAGCAGTACTTC. The full variable domain, with the rest looked up from reference TRBV9 and TRBJ2-7, is DSGVTQTPKHLITATGQRVTLRCSPRSGDLSVYWYQQSLDQGLQFLIQYYNGEERAKGNILERFSAQQFPDLHSELNLSSLELGDSALYFCASSVASSGSIREQYFGPGTRLTVT.

V and J are TRBV11-2 and TRBJ2-7, with D perhaps assigned TRBD1 or TRBD2 (5 bases each). The CDR3 contains 17 residues. Deletions cut 5 bases from V and 0 bases from J, with 20 bases between. Germline lookup yields CDR1 SGHAT and CDR2 FQNNGV. The CDR3 nucleotides are TGTGCCAGCAGCCCGAAACTAGTGGGACCGAGCTCCTACGAGCAGTACTTC. This gives the protein CASSPKLVGPSSYEQYF.

The sample holds a few counts of this clonotype. At one boundary the junction diverges from the germline segment, which might be a read error. The chain has TRBV10-3 and TRBJ2-5; a possible D gene is TRBD2 (5 bases). This CDR3 region has 14 residues. The V gene's germline CDR1 is ENHRY and CDR2 SYGVKD. The CDR3 DNA reads as TGTGCCACCAACCCTGGACTGGGAAAAGAGGCCCAGTACTTC. Translated: CATNPGLGKEAQYF.

This clonotype has more than one count but fewer than ten. The rearrangement links TRBV27 to TRBJ2-7, with 7 nucleotides matching TRBD1. This CDR3 is 16 amino acids long. The germline V gene encodes CDR1 MNHEY and CDR2 SMNVEV (reference sequence). V lost 3 bases, J lost 0 bases, and 8 bases stayed unmatched. For the CDR3, the DNA is TGTGCCAGCAGTTTGATTCCACAGGGGAGCTCCTACGAGCAGTACTTC. Encoded protein: CASSLIPQGSSYEQYF.

This chain connects TRBV5-1 to TRBJ1-6, with unresolved D. Germline-derived CDR1 and CDR2 are SGHRS and YFSETQ. V was shortened by 3 bases and J by 5 bases, with 18 bases between the two germline ends. CDR3 size: 17 residues. Written as DNA, the CDR3 is TGCGCCAGCAGCTCCGGGGAGGGCGGAGAGGATAATTCACCCCTCCACTTT. Translating gives CASSSGEGGEDNSPLHF.

V gene TRBV21-1 combines with J gene TRBJ2-5. TRBV21-1 constitutes a pseudogene. The CDR3 runs to 11 residues. CDR3 in DNA: TGTGCCTGTACCCTTCGGGAGACCCAGTACTTC. This translates into CACTLRETQYF.

The genes are TRBV19 and TRBJ2-5; D is possibly TRBD2 (5 bases). Between the trimmed V and J ends, which lost 3 bases and 1 base, there was a span of 12 bases. The CDR3 has 15 residues. Germline CDR1 and CDR2: LNHDA and SQIVND (reference sequence). As DNA, the CDR3 is TGTGCCAGTAGTATCTTCGGGGATATCCAAGAGACCCAGTACTTC. Translating gives CASSIFGDIQETQYF. Complete variable domain (other parts from reference TRBV19 and TRBJ2-5): DGGITQSPKYLFRKEGQNVTLSCEQNLNHDAMYWYRQDPGQGLRLIYYSQIVNDFQKGDIAEGYSVSREKKESFPLTVTSAQKNPTAFYLCASSIFGDIQETQYFGPGTRLLVL.

This chain connects TRBV3-1 to TRBJ2-2; maybe TRBD1 (6 bases). V lost 4 bases and J lost 3, with 12 bases in between. Germline values: CDR1 LGHDT, CDR2 YNNKEL (reference sequence). The CDR3 contains 15 residues. CDR3 nucleotide sequence: TGTGCCAGCAGCCTTTGGACAGACTACACCGGGGAGCTGTTTTTT. Protein: CASSLWTDYTGELFF.

J is TRBJ2-1 and V is TRBV11-2, with TRBD2 identical over 15 bases. J lost 0 bases, V lost 5 bases, and 23 bases had no gene match. This CDR3 is 24 amino acids long. Germline V gives CDR1 SGHAT, CDR2 FQNNGV. The CDR3 DNA is TGTGCCAGCAGCGGCAATAGGGGGACTAGCGGGGGGCCCGTACATCTTAGCTCCTACAATGAGCAGTTCTTC. It translates to CASSGNRGTSGGPVHLSSYNEQFF.

The rearrangement links TRBV7-9 to TRBJ1-2; tentatively, D is TRBD1 (5 bases). The germline V gene encodes CDR1 SEHNR and CDR2 FQNEAQ (reference sequence). V was pared by 5 bases and J by 7 bases, with 20 bases between. CDR3 length equals 15 residues. CDR3 DNA: TGTGCCAGCAGCCCGCGGGCTGAAGGGGCCTGTGGCTACACCTTC. Its translation is CASSPRAEGACGYTF.

This clonotype was seen at least ten times. V is TRBV12-3 or TRBV12-4 and J is TRBJ2-3, with 9 bases identical to TRBD1. The CDR3 extends over 16 amino acids. V gave up 5 bases and J gave up 2 bases; unmatched junction bases: 8. CDR3 protein: CASSPPRDRATDTQYF. As DNA, the CDR3 is TGTGCCAGCAGTCCCCCGAGGGACAGGGCCACAGATACGCAGTATTTT.

This clonotype has a handful of counts. This rearrangement joins TRBV7-6 to TRBJ1-5; 9 bases are shared with TRBD1. Per the germline V gene, CDR1 is SGHVS and CDR2 is FNYEAQ. The CDR3 runs 17 residues. The J segment lost 4 bases and the V segment lost 5 bases, leaving 12 bases of the junction unmatched. CDR3 loop: CASSLRQGGFGNQPQHF. CDR3 bases: TGTGCCAGCAGCCTCCGACAGGGGGGCTTTGGGAATCAGCCCCAGCATTTT.

Comment on this clonotype: One base away lies a much larger clone, so this may be a sequencing read error. The chain has TRBV29-1 and TRBJ2-2; 7 bases are shared with TRBD2. Germline-derived CDR1 and CDR2 are SQVTM and ANQGSEA. This CDR3 has 13 amino acids. The chain's CDR3 is CGVGGTNTGELFF. The CDR3 nucleotides read TGCGGCGTCGGGGGGACGAACACCGGGGAGCTGTTTTTT.

CDR3 in DNA: TGTGCCAGCAAGACAGGGACGAACACCGGGGAGCTGTTTTTT. This sequence encodes CASKTGTNTGELFF. V gene TRBV12-3 or TRBV12-4 combines with J gene TRBJ2-2; 7 bases fit TRBD1. The trim removed 7 bases at V and 0 bases at J, leaving 2 bases unmatched. The CDR3 has 14 residues.

This clonotype has ten or more counts. J is TRBJ1-4 and V is TRBV12-3 or TRBV12-4; unclear D gene. The CDR3 extends over 14 amino acids. The V and J ends lost 6 bases and 1 base respectively, with 9 bases between them. The DNA for the CDR3 is TGTGCCAGCAGCGAGGGTATAACTAATGAAAAACTGTTTTTT. The encoded protein is CASSEGITNEKLFF.

The chain is built from TRBV3-1 and TRBJ2-3, with 11 bases fitting TRBD2. With V trimmed by 3 bases and J by 0 bases, 5 bases remained unmatched. CDR1 is LGHDT and CDR2 is YNNKEL in the germline V gene (reference sequence). There are 17 residues in the CDR3. The CDR3 sequence is CASSHPRLAGSTDTQYF. CDR3 nucleotide sequence: TGTGCCAGCAGCCACCCCCGACTAGCGGGAAGCACAGATACGCAGTATTTT.

This clonotype was seen at least ten times. The chain combines TRBV20-1 with TRBJ2-1, with 10 positions matching TRBD2. V gave up 1 base and J gave up 7 bases; unmatched junction bases: 7. The CDR3 extends over 15 amino acids. The germline CDR1 and CDR2 sequences are DFQATT and SNEGSKA (reference sequence). The CDR3 is CSARVGLAADNEQFF. The CDR3 region has the DNA TGCAGTGCTAGAGTCGGACTAGCGGCGGATAATGAGCAGTTCTTC.

This clonotype was detected only a few times. The CDR3 loop is CASRQGEQGYGYTF. CDR3 bases: TGTGCCAGCAGGCAAGGGGAACAGGGCTATGGCTACACCTTC. V and J are TRBV27 and TRBJ1-2, with a tentative D call TRBD1 (6 bases). V was pared by 6 bases and J by 4 bases, with 15 bases between. The germline CDR1 and CDR2 sequences are MNHEY and SMNVEV (reference sequence). This CDR3 is 14 amino acids long.